Below, 27 T cell receptor beta chains from the same sample are listed, as sequenced in a study of Graves' ophthalmopathy and Graves' hyperthyroidism. The study amplified TCR beta CDR3 regions using RNA transcripts. RT-PCR with HTBI primers came first, then second-round multiplex PCR. TCRdb ran MiXCR on the multiplex PCR reads and lists one entry per CDR3 protein. The sample contains some 520,000 distinct CDR3 sequences, around 14% of which appear only once. Source material: blood. The receptors come from a woman between 25 and 40 years old with Graves' ophthalmopathy.

On this clonotype: A read error may account for a junction end that differs from germline. The V and J genes are TRBV11-2 and TRBJ1-1; D ambiguous. This CDR3 spans 14 amino acids. CDR1 and CDR2 from the germline V gene are SGHAT and FQNNGV. CDR3 in DNA: TGTGCCAGCATCTTAGATTCTGTGGGAACTGAAGCTTGCTTT. It codes for CASILDSVGTEACF.

At least ten counts were recorded for this clonotype. This CDR3 reads CAWMDTGELFF. As DNA, the CDR3 is TGTGCCTGGATGGACACCGGGGAGCTGTTTTTT. This chain connects TRBV30 to TRBJ2-2, with D hard to call. CDR3 length equals 11 residues. V lost 4 bases to trimming and J lost 3 bases, with 3 bases between them. Per the germline V gene, CDR1 is GTSNPN and CDR2 is SVGIG (reference sequence). Supplemented by reference TRBV30 and TRBJ2-2, the full variable domain reads SQTIHQWPATLVQPVGSPLSLECTVEGTSNPNLYWYRQAAGRGLQLLFYSVGIGQISSEVPQNLSASRPQDRQFILSSKKLLLSDSGFYLCAWMDTGELFFGEGSRLTVL.

The chain joins TRBV11-1 to TRBJ2-1; a weak D match, TRBD1 (6 bases). The CDR3 is made up of 16 amino acids. The V gene lost 4 bases and the J gene lost 3 bases, with 16 bases spanning the gap. The germline V gene encodes CDR1 SGHAT and CDR2 FQDESV (reference sequence). CDR3 amino acids: CASSSNINRDYNEQFF. In nucleotides, the CDR3 is TGTGCCAGCAGCTCCAACATAAACAGGGACTACAATGAGCAGTTCTTC.

The V call is TRBV6-1, the J call TRBJ2-2, with TRBD1 identical over 7 bases. The V segment lost 6 bases and the J segment 6 bases; nucleotides outside the gene matches: 7. Germline-derived CDR1 and CDR2 are MNHNS and SASEGT. The CDR3 is 14 amino acids. The CDR3, as DNA: TGTGCCAGCAGCGGACAGGAAGAGCCCGGGGAGCTGTTTTTT. It encodes CASSGQEEPGELFF.

This clonotype was counted a few times. The CDR3 loop is CASSLGQGPPMNTEAFF. The DNA of the CDR3 is TGTGCCAGCAGTCTAGGTCAGGGGCCGCCCATGAACACTGAAGCTTTCTTT. The chain recombines TRBV6-1 with TRBJ1-1, with D perhaps matching TRBD1 (6 bases). Trimming shortened V by 5 bases and J by 0 bases, and 19 bases separated the two germline ends. Germline V gene lookup returns CDR1 MNHNS and CDR2 SASEGT. The CDR3 runs to 17 residues.

V and J are TRBV5-1 and TRBJ1-1; D is possibly TRBD1 (5 bases). The CDR3 extends over 15 amino acids. V shed 0 bases and J shed 5 bases, with 14 bases lying between them. The V gene's germline CDR1 is SGHRS and CDR2 YFSETQ. Here the CDR3 reads CASSLDPGDETEAFF. DNA for the CDR3: TGCGCCAGCAGCTTGGATCCGGGGGACGAAACTGAAGCTTTCTTT.

This clonotype appeared many times. A much larger clonotype is one base distant, so this may be a read error. The chain couples TRBV3-1 to TRBJ1-2; D ambiguous. Germline lookup yields CDR1 LGHDT and CDR2 YNNKEL (reference sequence). With 1 base removed from V and 6 bases from J, the gap between germline ends came to 3 bases. The CDR3 totals 11 residues. The CDR3 loop is CASSQGNGYTF. The DNA of the CDR3 is TGTGCCAGCAGCCAAGGGAATGGCTACACCTTC. Complete variable domain (other parts from reference TRBV3-1 and TRBJ1-2): DTAVSQTPKYLVTQMGNDKSIKCEQNLGHDTMYWYKQDSKKFLKIMFSYNNKELIINETVPNRFSPKSPDKAHLNLHINSLELGDSAVYFCASSQGNGYTFGSGTRLTVV.

This clonotype showed up many times. The chain couples TRBV6-1 to TRBJ1-3; D unclear. The CDR3 length is 14 residues. Germline-derived CDR1 and CDR2 are MNHNS and SASEGT. The V end lost 7 bases, the J end lost 0 bases, and 10 bases lay between the germline ends. The CDR3 reads CASIVEFSGNTIYF. Here the CDR3 DNA reads TGTGCCAGCATTGTTGAGTTCTCTGGAAACACCATATATTTT.

The chain has TRBV4-1 and TRBJ1-1, with D possibly TRBD1 on 6 matching bases. In germline, CDR1 is MGHRA, CDR2 YSYEKL. Trimming shortened V by 3 bases and J by 3 bases, and 14 bases separated the two germline ends. The length of the CDR3 is 15 residues. This CDR3 is CASSQGTGRDTEAFF. CDR3 DNA sequence: TGCGCCAGCAGCCAGGGAACAGGGAGGGACACTGAAGCTTTCTTT.

This clonotype was seen at least ten times. This rearrangement joins TRBV27 to TRBJ2-2, with no clear D. The ends were cut back, 1 base at V and 7 bases at J, with 7 bases in the middle. Germline values: CDR1 MNHEY, CDR2 SMNVEV (reference sequence). The CDR3 spans 13 residues. The CDR3 DNA reads TGTGCCAGCAGTTTATTGTCGGTCGGGGAGCTGTTTTTT. Its protein is CASSLLSVGELFF.

This clonotype was counted at least ten times. J is TRBJ1-2 and V is TRBV10-3; D is possibly TRBD1 (5 bases). The CDR3 spans 14 residues. The V end was cut by 6 bases, the J end by 1 base, with 12 bases between. CDR1 and CDR2 (germline): ENHRY, SYGVKD. CDR3 sequence: CAISTARGNYGYTF. The CDR3 bases are TGTGCCATCAGCACAGCTAGGGGTAACTATGGCTACACCTTC.

A note on this clonotype: Since a much larger clone is just one base distant, this may be a read error. Lacking the conserved final phenylalanine or tryptophan, this CDR3 likely reflects a read error. The DNA of the CDR3 is TGCAGTGCTAGAGATCGGTCACGGCCCCAGCATGTT. As protein: CSARDRSRPQHV. The chain recombines TRBV20-1 with TRBJ1-5, with unresolved D. Trimming removed 0 bases from V and 9 bases from J, with 9 bases in between. This CDR3 is 12 amino acids long. Per the germline V gene, CDR1 is DFQATT and CDR2 is SNEGSKA (reference sequence).

This clonotype was seen at least ten times. J is TRBJ2-7 and V is TRBV28; the D is unclear. This CDR3 is 13 amino acids long. In germline, CDR1 is MDHEN, CDR2 SYDVKM. The V end lost 7 bases, the J end lost 5 bases, and 15 bases lay between the germline ends. CDR3 bases: TGTGCCAGCACCTCATCGGAAGAAAACGAGCAGTACTTC. Its protein is CASTSSEENEQYF.

In this sample, this clonotype turned up many times. The V gene is TRBV11-1, the J gene TRBJ2-7, with D unclear. The V end was cut by 3 bases, the J end by 4 bases, with 13 bases between. This CDR3 has 14 residues. From germline, CDR1 is SGHAT and CDR2 FQDESV (reference sequence). The chain's CDR3 is CASSLGLGKYEQYF. Here the CDR3 DNA reads TGTGCCAGCAGCTTGGGTCTGGGGAAATACGAGCAGTACTTC.

This clonotype showed up many times. The J gene is TRBJ1-3, the V gene TRBV12-3 or TRBV12-4; 8 bases map to TRBD1. The CDR3 loop spans 16 amino acids. Trimming cost V 5 bases and J 0 bases; bases outside gene matches: 6. CDR3 nucleotide sequence: TGTGCCAGCAGTGTTGGGACAGGCCTCTCTGGAAACACCATATATTTT. The encoded protein is CASSVGTGLSGNTIYF.

There are a few counts of this clonotype. V gene TRBV19 combines with J gene TRBJ1-5; no definite D call. The V gene lost 1 base and the J gene lost 5 bases, with 3 bases spanning the gap. Per the germline V gene, CDR1 is LNHDA and CDR2 is SQIVND (reference sequence). The CDR3 runs 12 residues. DNA for the CDR3: TGTGCCAGTAGTATAGGGTATCAGCCCCAGCATTTT. The encoded protein is CASSIGYQPQHF.

The chain recombines TRBV28 with TRBJ1-5, with no clear D. Germline V gene lookup returns CDR1 MDHEN and CDR2 SYDVKM. Trimming stripped 7 bases from V and 3 bases from J, with 16 bases between. The CDR3 has 15 amino acids. CDR3 residues: CASNSAWGTNQPQHF. The CDR3 nucleotides are TGTGCCAGCAACTCAGCCTGGGGAACCAATCAGCCCCAGCATTTT.

This clonotype was counted many times. CDR3: CASSLVPGLGSYEQYF. The CDR3 nucleotides are TGTGCCAGCAGCTTAGTCCCGGGTTTGGGCTCCTACGAGCAGTACTTC. The chain combines TRBV7-9 with TRBJ2-7; D not resolved. The V and J ends lost 1 base and 0 bases respectively, with 13 bases between them. The CDR3 runs to 16 residues. Germline V lookup: CDR1 SEHNR, CDR2 FQNEAQ (reference sequence).

This clonotype has at least ten counts. The chain joins TRBV11-2 to TRBJ2-7, with 7 bases lining up with TRBD2. CDR1 is SGHAT, CDR2 FQNNGV, per germline. Germline trimming cut 3 bases from V and 4 bases from J; bases unmatched to any gene: 9. The CDR3 extends over 15 amino acids. CDR3 region: CASSFGRSDLYEQYF. CDR3 nucleotide sequence: TGTGCCAGCAGCTTCGGGAGGTCAGATTTATACGAGCAGTACTTC.

Ten or more counts support this clonotype. V usage is TRBV29-1 and J usage is TRBJ2-7; TRBD1 matches 7 bases. The J segment lost 7 bases and the V segment lost 6 bases, leaving 15 bases of the junction unmatched. Germline values: CDR1 SQVTM, CDR2 ANQGSEA. The CDR3 runs to 14 residues. In DNA form, the CDR3 reads TGCAGCGTATATTGGGACAGTTCTTCGAGGGAGCAGTACTTC. Its translation: CSVYWDSSSREQYF.

In this sample, this clonotype turned up a few times. V gene TRBV9 combines with J gene TRBJ1-2; D gene ambiguous. Looked up from germline, CDR1 is SGDLS and CDR2 is YYNGEE. Trimming took off 2 bases at V and 8 bases at J, with 10 bases between the two ends. CDR3 length: 12 residues. CDR3 in DNA: TGTGCCAGCAGCGTCCTACCGGGCGGCTACACCTTC. The encoded protein is CASSVLPGGYTF.

In its sample, this clonotype was seen many times. This chain uses TRBV20-1 with TRBJ2-5; either TRBD1 or TRBD2 may fit D (5 bases each). The V end was cut by 5 bases, the J end by 5 bases, with 18 bases between. Germline V CDR1 and CDR2: DFQATT, SNEGSKA (reference sequence). The CDR3 runs 14 residues. The CDR3 nucleotides are TGCAGTGCTTCCGGGGACGGCCGTGTGGAGACCCAGTACTTC. It specifies CSASGDGRVETQYF.

The sample holds many counts of this clonotype. The gene calls are TRBV6-5 and TRBJ2-5, with TRBD2 matching over 11 bases. Unmatched junction bases numbered 4, after V lost 2 bases and J lost 5 bases. The V gene's germline CDR1 is MNHEY and CDR2 SVGAGI. The CDR3 contains 15 residues. Here the CDR3 DNA reads TGTGCCAGCAGTTACCTACTAGCGGGAGTGGAGACCCAGTACTTC. Its translation: CASSYLLAGVETQYF.

The table lists this clonotype with many counts. The chain combines TRBV6-6 with TRBJ2-2; 16 positions match TRBD2. Germline loops: CDR1 MNHNY, CDR2 SVGAGI (reference sequence). V lost 4 bases, J lost 7 bases, and 12 bases stayed unmatched. This CDR3 comprises 19 residues. This chain's CDR3 is CASSSRPGTSGRGVGELFF. The DNA of the CDR3 is TGTGCCAGCAGTTCTCGTCCTGGGACTAGCGGGAGGGGGGTCGGGGAGCTGTTTTTT.

This clonotype has ten or more counts. The chain links TRBV27 to TRBJ2-7; D remains ambiguous. The CDR3 has 13 residues. Germline V CDR1 and CDR2: MNHEY, SMNVEV (reference sequence). Trimming cost V 4 bases and J 4 bases, with 11 bases left between them. The CDR3 DNA sequence: TGTGCCAGCAGTTCCCGCGCGCCGTACGAGCAGTACTTC. It codes for CASSSRAPYEQYF.

This clonotype was picked up many times. This chain uses TRBV7-2 with TRBJ1-1, with TRBD1 as a possible D gene (5 bases). From germline, CDR1 is SGHTA and CDR2 FQGNSA. The CDR3 covers 13 residues. Between the trimmed V and J ends, which lost 5 bases and 4 bases, there was a span of 11 bases. The CDR3 here is CASSPWGGTEAFF. CDR3 DNA sequence: TGTGCCAGCAGCCCTTGGGGGGGCACTGAAGCTTTCTTT.

This clonotype was counted ten times or more. CDR3 sequence (DNA): TGTGCCAGCAGAGACGACGGTGGGAGGCGATTCGGCCAGCCCCAGCATTTT. It yields the protein CASRDDGGRRFGQPQHF. The chain is built from TRBV6-4 and TRBJ1-5; D gene unclear. Germline CDR1 MRHNA, CDR2 SNTAGT. CDR3 length: 17 amino acids. The V gene lost 6 bases and the J gene lost 7 bases, with 25 bases spanning the gap.